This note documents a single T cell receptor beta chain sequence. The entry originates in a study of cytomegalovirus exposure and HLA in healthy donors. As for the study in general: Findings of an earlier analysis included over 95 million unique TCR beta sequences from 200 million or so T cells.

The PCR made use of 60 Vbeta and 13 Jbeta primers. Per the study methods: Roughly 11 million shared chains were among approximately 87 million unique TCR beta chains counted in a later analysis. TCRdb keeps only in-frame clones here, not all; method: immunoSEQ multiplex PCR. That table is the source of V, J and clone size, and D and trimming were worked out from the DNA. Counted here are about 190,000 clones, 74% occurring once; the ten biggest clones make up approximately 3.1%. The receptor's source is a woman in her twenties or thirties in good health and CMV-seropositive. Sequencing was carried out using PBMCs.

CDR3 protein: CASSYSTTVAPNTGELFF. The CDR3 nucleotides are TGTGCCAGCAGTTACTCGACGACGGTAGCGCCGAACACCGGGGAGCTGTTTTTT. The chain joins TRBV6-7 to TRBJ2-2; possibly TRBD2 for D (5 bases). Being an ORF, TRBV6-7 has a function that is uncertain. This CDR3 is 18 amino acids long. Trimming pared 0 bases from V and 0 bases from J, leaving 14 bases between.